The rows below give T cell receptor beta chains drawn from one sample of a study of blood T cell repertoires in COVID-19. Here immunoSEQ multiplex PCR was the method, and the copy in TCRdb shows in-frame clones only, minus some. The sample gives 300,000 or so clones, roughly 84% of which show up once; 1% is in the top ten. Specimen: peripheral blood. All receptors come from a man in his fifties with active or convalescent COVID-19. The conserved cysteine and the conserved F or W are not part of the CDR3 here. A D gene is named only where the DNA matches it firmly.

v_call: TRBV18
d_call: .
j_call: TRBJ1-1
cdr3_aa: ASSPGQNTEAF

v_call: TRBV5-5
d_call: .
j_call: TRBJ2-1
cdr3_aa: ASSLFLAGNEQF

v_call: TRBV5-1
d_call: TRBD1
j_call: TRBJ1-2
cdr3_aa: ASSLVAGGDGYT

v_call: TRBV9
d_call: .
j_call: TRBJ2-5
cdr3_aa: ASSLRAGAETQY

v_call: TRBV19
d_call: TRBD1
j_call: TRBJ2-7
cdr3_aa: ASSITGGPGEQY

v_call: TRBV10-3
d_call: .
j_call: TRBJ2-7
cdr3_aa: AIKTGSSYEQY

v_call: TRBV28
d_call: TRBD2
j_call: TRBJ2-7
cdr3_aa: ASSSPGTSATYEQY

v_call: TRBV7-3
d_call: TRBD2
j_call: TRBJ2-3
cdr3_aa: ASSSSGGAATQY

v_call: TRBV29-1
d_call: TRBD1
j_call: TRBJ1-1
cdr3_aa: SVAHDRGNTEAF

v_call: TRBV2
d_call: .
j_call: TRBJ1-1
cdr3_aa: ASSDTGATEAF

v_call: TRBV5-1
d_call: .
j_call: TRBJ1-1
cdr3_aa: ASSLVGSMPRGEAF

v_call: TRBV3-1/TRBV3-2
d_call: .
j_call: TRBJ1-3
cdr3_aa: ASSQGPLSGNTIY

v_call: TRBV18
d_call: .
j_call: TRBJ2-7
cdr3_aa: ASSRQSSYEQY

v_call: TRBV7-9
d_call: TRBD1
j_call: TRBJ2-2
cdr3_aa: ASYGQGAAGELF

v_call: TRBV28
d_call: .
j_call: TRBJ2-7
cdr3_aa: ASSDRSGQY

v_call: TRBV27
d_call: TRBD1
j_call: TRBJ2-7
cdr3_aa: ASSAGQGFEQY

v_call: TRBV4-3
d_call: TRBD1
j_call: TRBJ1-1
cdr3_aa: ASSGDRGYTEAF